The 26 T cell receptor beta chains below all came from one sample that was sequenced in a study of Ad26.COV2.S vaccination and SARS-CoV-2 variants. Described treatment: around 19 received Ad26.COV2.S at low or high dose, single or two shots; roughly 5 received placebo; per-sample allocation not given. All samples were drawn on day 63, counting from the first vaccine or placebo injection. Repertoires were generated with immunoSEQ multiplex PCR, while TCRdb's copy carries only in-frame clones and drops some. The sample shows about 410,000 clones, over 75% of them seen only once. The material sequenced was peripheral blood, taken in a trial of Ad26.COV2.S vaccine versus placebo. The source is a person aged 18-60 years who received the Ad26.COV2.S COVID-19 vaccine or a placebo.

This clone was counted a single time. The genes are TRBV11-3 and TRBJ2-1; TRBD2 agrees at 11 bases. V dropped 4 bases and J dropped 8; count of bases not matched to a gene: 13. The CDR3 totals 17 residues. Looked up from germline, CDR1 is SGHNT and CDR2 is YENEEA. The CDR3 here is CASSSPWTSGYMDEQFF. DNA for the CDR3: TGTGCCAGCAGCTCTCCTTGGACTAGCGGGTATATGGATGAGCAGTTCTTC.

CDR3 sequence: CASSPTETAYEQYF. Written as DNA, the CDR3 is TGTGCCAGCAGCCCCACTGAAACTGCCTACGAGCAGTACTTC. The V call is TRBV7-9, the J call TRBJ2-7, with D unclear. V shed 5 bases and J shed 2 bases, with 13 bases lying between them. The CDR3 spans 14 residues. Germline lookup yields CDR1 SEHNR and CDR2 FQNEAQ (reference sequence).

The chain uses TRBV15 and TRBJ2-2; 12 positions agree with TRBD2. The trim removed 3 bases at V and 6 bases at J, leaving 8 bases unmatched. The CDR3 spans 17 residues. The germline V gene encodes CDR1 LNHNV and CDR2 YYDKDF (reference sequence). The CDR3 is CATSRGLAGGRPGELFF. DNA for the CDR3: TGTGCCACCAGCAGGGGGCTAGCGGGAGGGAGGCCCGGGGAGCTGTTTTTT. Complete variable domain (other parts from reference TRBV15 and TRBJ2-2): DAMVIQNPRYQVTQFGKPVTLSCSQTLNHNVMYWYQQKSSQAPKLLFHYYDKDFNNEADTPDNFQSRRPNTSFCFLDIRSPGLGDTAMYLCATSRGLAGGRPGELFFGEGSRLTVL.

The chain combines TRBV5-1 with TRBJ2-1; D is perhaps TRBD2 (6 bases). This CDR3 has 14 residues. Germline V gene lookup returns CDR1 SGHRS and CDR2 YFSETQ. Trimming stripped 7 bases from V and 9 bases from J, with 20 bases between. This CDR3 reads CASHRDLARGEQFF. The CDR3 coding sequence is TGCGCCAGCCACCGGGACTTGGCAAGGGGTGAGCAGTTCTTC.

The rearrangement links TRBV30 to TRBJ1-1; tentative D call: TRBD1 (5 bases). This CDR3 has 12 amino acids. Germline assignment: CDR1 GTSNPN and CDR2 SVGIG (reference sequence). Trimming stripped 0 bases from V and 7 bases from J, with 9 bases between. The CDR3 reads CAWSVGGGEAFF. As DNA, the CDR3 is TGTGCCTGGAGTGTAGGCGGGGGTGAAGCTTTCTTT.

The CDR3: CSVGGSRTDTQYF. The CDR3 nucleotides read TGCAGCGTTGGCGGGAGCCGCACAGATACGCAGTATTTT. This sequence joins TRBV29-1 and TRBJ2-3; TRBD2 aligns across 7 bases. Germline CDR1 is SQVTM and CDR2 is ANQGSEA. CDR3 length: 13 amino acids. Losses at the gene ends were 4 bases for V and 1 base for J; bases not matched to a gene: 2.

The chain couples TRBV30 to TRBJ2-7, with 9 bases aligning to TRBD2. The ends lost 2 bases at V and 3 bases at J; junction bases unmatched: 8. This CDR3 contains 15 residues. Germline lookup yields CDR1 GTSNPN and CDR2 SVGIG (reference sequence). CDR3 amino acids: CAWSTSGLAYYEQYF. Written as DNA, the CDR3 is TGTGCCTGGAGTACCTCGGGACTAGCATACTACGAGCAGTACTTC.

The chain carries TRBV9 and TRBJ2-2; D tentatively fits TRBD1 or TRBD2 (6 bases each). From germline, CDR1 is SGDLS and CDR2 YYNGEE. The CDR3 loop spans 15 amino acids. Trimming stripped 3 bases from V and 4 bases from J, with 13 bases between. CDR3 loop: CASSARGDFTGELFF. The CDR3 DNA reads as TGTGCCAGCAGCGCGAGGGGGGATTTCACCGGGGAGCTGTTTTTT. Full variable domain (rest looked up from reference TRBV9 and TRBJ2-2): DSGVTQTPKHLITATGQRVTLRCSPRSGDLSVYWYQQSLDQGLQFLIQYYNGEERAKGNILERFSAQQFPDLHSELNLSSLELGDSALYFCASSARGDFTGELFFGEGSRLTVL.

This clone was picked up a small number of times. The chain joins TRBV19 to TRBJ1-1; D might be TRBD1 (5 bases). Germline V gives CDR1 LNHDA, CDR2 SQIVND (reference sequence). With 6 bases removed from V and 3 bases from J, the gap between germline ends came to 17 bases. This CDR3 has 15 amino acids. CDR3 protein: CASRRDVGLDTEAFF. Here the CDR3 DNA reads TGTGCCAGTAGGAGGGACGTTGGTCTTGACACTGAAGCTTTCTTT. Looking up the rest from reference TRBV19 and TRBJ1-1 gives the full variable domain: DGGITQSPKYLFRKEGQNVTLSCEQNLNHDAMYWYRQDPGQGLRLIYYSQIVNDFQKGDIAEGYSVSREKKESFPLTVTSAQKNPTAFYLCASRRDVGLDTEAFFGQGTRLTVV.

The rearrangement links TRBV5-1 to TRBJ1-1, with 9 bases lining up with TRBD1. V was clipped by 3 bases and J by 6 bases; unmatched bases: 12. The CDR3 runs to 16 residues. Germline V gene lookup returns CDR1 SGHRS and CDR2 YFSETQ. For the CDR3, the DNA is TGCGCCAGCAGCTCATTAACCACAGGGGGCGTCTCTGAAGCTTTCTTT. Its translation: CASSSLTTGGVSEAFF.

The CDR3 here is CASSPGGGQGVKGYTF. CDR3 nucleotide sequence: TGTGCCAGCAGCCCGGGTGGGGGTCAGGGGGTGAAAGGCTACACCTTC. The genes are TRBV5-4 and TRBJ1-2; 7 bases align to TRBD1. V lost 4 bases, J lost 8 bases, and 17 bases stayed unmatched. Germline V CDR1 and CDR2: SGHNT, YYREEE (reference sequence). The length of the CDR3 is 16 residues.

The CDR3 DNA reads as TGCGCCAGCAGCTTGGGGACGGGAGGGCCGGAAGAGACCCAGTACTTC. This translates into CASSLGTGGPEETQYF. V gene TRBV5-1 combines with J gene TRBJ2-5; 8 positions agree with TRBD2. V shed 0 bases, J shed 3 bases, and the junction held 7 bases outside the gene matches. This CDR3 region has 16 residues. CDR1 SGHRS and CDR2 YFSETQ come from the germline V gene.

The rearrangement uses TRBV18 and TRBJ1-3, with 8 positions matching TRBD1. The CDR3 is 15 residues long. Germline V gene lookup returns CDR1 KGHSH and CDR2 LQKENI. J was trimmed by 0 bases and V by 5 bases; bases with no gene match: 3. Here the CDR3 reads CASSRTGTSGNTIYF. CDR3 nucleotide sequence: TGTGCCAGCTCAAGGACAGGGACCTCTGGAAACACCATATATTTT.

The chain recombines TRBV28 with TRBJ2-3, with a tentative D call TRBD2 (7 bases). V gave up 6 bases and J gave up 5 bases, with 18 bases separating them. CDR1 is MDHEN and CDR2 is SYDVKM in the germline V gene. This CDR3 region has 15 residues. The CDR3, as DNA: TGTGCCAGCAGGGAGGGAGGGGGGCAAGGAGATACGCAGTATTTT. This gives the protein CASREGGGQGDTQYF.

The V and J genes are TRBV12-3 or TRBV12-4 and TRBJ2-3, with D uncertain. The CDR3 totals 13 residues. V gave up 6 bases and J gave up 0 bases, with 7 bases separating them. CDR3 residues: CASRISSTDTQYF. The CDR3 region has the DNA TGTGCCAGCAGGATCAGTAGCACAGATACGCAGTATTTT.

The V call is TRBV19, the J call TRBJ2-7; 14 bases are a match to TRBD2. CDR1 and CDR2 from the germline V gene are LNHDA and SQIVND (reference sequence). The V segment lost 1 base and the J segment 3 bases; nucleotides outside the gene matches: 2. The CDR3 has 16 residues. The CDR3 spells CASSIVGTSGSYEQYF. In nucleotides, the CDR3 is TGTGCCAGTAGTATAGTCGGGACTAGCGGGAGCTACGAGCAGTACTTC.

The V and J genes are TRBV6-7 and TRBJ2-2; unclear D gene. TRBV6-7 falls under the ORF class, with uncertain function. The CDR3 length is 15 residues. V lost 2 bases, J lost 0 bases, and 7 bases lay in between. This CDR3 is CASSYKSSNTGELFF. CDR3 DNA: TGTGCCAGCAGTTACAAGTCCTCGAACACCGGGGAGCTGTTTTTT.

The V and J genes are TRBV11-2 and TRBJ2-7, with D uncertain. CDR1 SGHAT and CDR2 FQNNGV come from the germline V gene. This CDR3 has 11 amino acids. Trimming pared 2 bases from V and 9 bases from J, leaving 8 bases between. CDR3 in amino acids: CASSLSKRQYF. The CDR3 DNA reads as TGTGCCAGCAGCTTATCAAAGAGGCAGTACTTC.

The V call is TRBV30, the J call TRBJ2-7, with a weak D call TRBD2 (6 bases). This CDR3 is built from 13 residues. Trimming took off 5 bases at V and 5 bases at J, with 16 bases between the two ends. Germline-derived CDR1 and CDR2 are GTSNPN and SVGIG (reference sequence). The CDR3 coding sequence is TGTGCCTGGTCCCGAAGGAGGGTCCACGAGCAGTACTTC. It specifies CAWSRRRVHEQYF.

This chain connects TRBV7-2 to TRBJ1-2, with 7 bases fitting TRBD1. Germline V gene lookup returns CDR1 SGHTA and CDR2 FQGNSA. The V gene end was trimmed by 2 bases and the J gene end by 10 bases; junction bases not matched to a gene: 10. The CDR3 runs to 14 residues. The CDR3 sequence: CASSLRDRRNFYTF. The DNA of the CDR3 is TGTGCCAGCAGCTTAAGGGACAGAAGAAATTTCTACACCTTC.

CDR3 DNA: TGCGCCAGCAGCCCGATCAACTCTGGGGCCAACGTCCTGACTTTC. Its protein is CASSPINSGANVLTF. This rearrangement joins TRBV5-1 to TRBJ2-6, with unresolved D. This CDR3 has 15 amino acids. CDR1 SGHRS and CDR2 YFSETQ come from the germline V gene. Trimming took 4 bases from V and 0 from J, leaving 8 bases between them.

The chain uses TRBV4-2 and TRBJ2-1, with D possibly TRBD2 on 7 matching bases. The CDR3 runs to 16 residues. The germline gives CDR1 LGHNA, CDR2 YNFKEQ. V dropped 0 bases and J dropped 2 bases, with 11 bases sitting between them. In DNA form, the CDR3 reads TGTGCCAGCAGCCAAGATAAAGGGGGGGCCTACAATGAGCAGTTCTTC. The encoded protein is CASSQDKGGAYNEQFF.

The CDR3 bases are TGTGCCAGCAGTCCTCAACAGGGACTAGCGGGAGCAGATACGCAGTATTTT. Translation gives CASSPQQGLAGADTQYF. The rearrangement uses TRBV28 and TRBJ2-3; 14 bases line up with TRBD2. CDR1 and CDR2 from the germline V gene are MDHEN and SYDVKM. The J segment lost 4 bases and the V segment lost 5 bases, leaving 8 bases of the junction unmatched. This CDR3 has 17 residues.

In DNA form, the CDR3 reads TGTGCCAGCAGCTCAGCGTTGCAGGCAGCTAACTATGGCTACACCTTC. Encoded protein: CASSSALQAANYGYTF. The chain couples TRBV11-1 to TRBJ1-2; D not resolved. Looked up from germline, CDR1 is SGHAT and CDR2 is FQDESV (reference sequence). V dropped 4 bases and J dropped 0 bases, with 15 bases sitting between them. This CDR3 has 16 amino acids.

This clone was picked up a small number of times. CDR3 in DNA: TGTGCCACCAGTGACGCGAATCAGCCCCAGCATTTT. It yields the protein CATSDANQPQHF. The V gene is TRBV24-1, the J gene TRBJ1-5, with no clear D. The germline CDR1 and CDR2 sequences are KGHDR and SFDVKD. The CDR3 consists of 12 residues. V lost 4 bases, J lost 4 bases, and 4 bases lay in between.

V usage is TRBV6-5 and J usage is TRBJ2-7; D may match TRBD1 or TRBD2 (5 bases each). This CDR3 is built from 14 residues. CDR1 is MNHEY and CDR2 is SVGAGI in the germline V gene. V was clipped by 7 bases and J by 6 bases, with 19 bases between them. CDR3 sequence reads: CASTPTGTRGEQYF. The CDR3 nucleotides read TGTGCCAGCACCCCGACCGGGACCCGAGGCGAGCAGTACTTC.